A selection of T cell receptor beta chains follows, all from one sample in a study of T-cell memory formation after mild COVID-19. TCRdb ran MiXCR on the 5' RACE reads and lists one entry per CDR3 protein. The sample consists of about 310,000 distinct CDR3 sequences, approximately 19% of them appearing once. The sequenced material came from PBMCs or a T cell subset sorted from them (not recorded which). These receptors were collected from a young man who had mild COVID-19 (a few samples of this study predate the infection). Cell type and time point are not known. The CDR3 runs from the conserved cysteine through the conserved F or W. The D gene is left open where the match is weak. Clone size is stated in some rows and not others, as once, few, many or a class when expanded.

d_call: NA
v_call: TRBV4-2
clone_size: few
cdr3_length: 13
j_call: TRBJ2-1
cdr3_aa: CASSQDGWNEQFF
cdr3_nt: TGTGCCAGCAGCCAAGACGGGTGGAATGAGCAGTTCTTC

d_call: NA
v_call: TRBV15
clone_size: few
cdr3_length: 16
j_call: TRBJ2-5
cdr3_aa: CATSRDSRVPPETQYF
cdr3_nt: TGTGCCACCAGCAGAGATAGTCGGGTCCCGCCGGAGACCCAGTACTTC

d_call: NA
v_call: TRBV10-1
clone_size: NA
cdr3_length: 13
j_call: TRBJ1-2
cdr3_aa: CASSPGQTYGYTF
cdr3_nt: TGCGCCAGCAGCCCGGGACAAACCTATGGCTACACCTTC

d_call: TRBD2
v_call: TRBV4-1
clone_size: few
cdr3_length: 17
j_call: TRBJ2-2
cdr3_aa: CASSQEAAGGDTGELFF
cdr3_nt: TGCGCCAGCAGCCAAGAGGCAGCGGGGGGGGACACCGGGGAGCTGTTTTTT

d_call: TRBD1
v_call: TRBV6-2/TRBV6-3
clone_size: NA
cdr3_length: 15
j_call: TRBJ2-3
cdr3_aa: CASSKNPQGADTQYF
cdr3_nt: TGTGCCAGCAGCAAAAACCCCCAGGGGGCAGATACGCAGTATTTT

d_call: TRBD1
v_call: TRBV11-3
clone_size: NA
cdr3_length: 15
j_call: TRBJ2-1
cdr3_aa: CASSSRDRFYNEQFF
cdr3_nt: TGTGCCAGCAGCTCCCGGGACAGATTCTACAATGAGCAGTTCTTC

d_call: TRBD2
v_call: TRBV7-2
clone_size: NA
cdr3_length: 19
j_call: TRBJ2-3
cdr3_aa: CASSLSELAVAFSTDTQYF
cdr3_nt: TGTGCCAGCAGCTTATCGGAACTAGCGGTTGCCTTTAGCACAGATACGCAGTATTTT

d_call: TRBD2
v_call: TRBV4-1
clone_size: NA
cdr3_length: 18
j_call: TRBJ2-1
cdr3_aa: CASSRPGTSGPNYNEQFF
cdr3_nt: TGCGCCAGCAGCCGACCCGGGACTAGCGGACCTAACTACAATGAGCAGTTCTTC

d_call: NA
v_call: TRBV7-7
clone_size: NA
cdr3_length: 21
j_call: TRBJ1-5
cdr3_aa: CASSFHTDRDQVTGGNQPQHF
cdr3_nt: TGTGCTAGCAGCTTCCATACGGACCGGGACCAGGTGACGGGTGGCAATCAGCCCCAGCATTTT

d_call: NA
v_call: TRBV3-1
clone_size: few
cdr3_length: 13
j_call: TRBJ2-7
cdr3_aa: CASSQRGNYEQYF
cdr3_nt: TGTGCCAGCAGCCAACGGGGGAACTACGAGCAGTACTTC

d_call: TRBD1
v_call: TRBV12-3/TRBV12-4
clone_size: NA
cdr3_length: 12
j_call: TRBJ1-2
cdr3_aa: CASSLTGEGYTF
cdr3_nt: TGTGCCAGCAGTTTGACAGGGGAAGGCTACACCTTC

d_call: TRBD1
v_call: TRBV7-6
clone_size: few
cdr3_length: 17
j_call: TRBJ2-1
cdr3_aa: CASSFLTGTGIYNEQFF
cdr3_nt: TGTGCCAGCAGCTTTTTAACCGGGACAGGGATCTACAATGAGCAGTTCTTC

d_call: TRBD2
v_call: TRBV7-7
clone_size: few
cdr3_length: 17
j_call: TRBJ2-1
cdr3_aa: CASSHDSGGTLSNEQFF
cdr3_nt: TGTGCCAGCAGCCACGATAGCGGGGGGACCCTTAGCAATGAGCAGTTCTTC

d_call: NA
v_call: TRBV7-2
clone_size: NA
cdr3_length: 16
j_call: TRBJ1-5
cdr3_aa: CASSLGVGGEDQPQHF
cdr3_nt: TGTGCCAGCAGCTTAGGCGTCGGGGGCGAGGATCAGCCCCAGCATTTT

d_call: NA
v_call: TRBV20-1
clone_size: NA
cdr3_length: 14
j_call: TRBJ1-5
cdr3_aa: CSARLEQGVGPQHF
cdr3_nt: TGCAGTGCTAGACTAGAGCAGGGAGTAGGGCCCCAGCATTTT

d_call: NA
v_call: TRBV6-6
clone_size: many
cdr3_length: 12
j_call: TRBJ1-6
cdr3_aa: CASGQDSSPLHF
cdr3_nt: TGTGCCAGCGGCCAGGATAGTTCACCCCTCCACTTT

d_call: NA
v_call: TRBV12-3/TRBV12-4
clone_size: NA
cdr3_length: 20
j_call: TRBJ2-3
cdr3_aa: CASRPGIPRNPVYDTDTQYF
cdr3_nt: TGTGCCAGCAGACCAGGCATCCCACGGAACCCAGTATACGACACAGATACGCAGTATTTT

d_call: NA
v_call: TRBV28
clone_size: few
cdr3_length: 12
j_call: TRBJ2-5
cdr3_aa: CASSRGTETQYF
cdr3_nt: TGTGCCAGCAGTCGAGGAACCGAGACCCAGTACTTC

d_call: NA
v_call: TRBV28
clone_size: NA
cdr3_length: 14
j_call: TRBJ1-4
cdr3_aa: CASAPGQLNEKLFF
cdr3_nt: TGTGCCAGCGCCCCAGGACAGCTAAATGAAAAACTGTTTTTT

d_call: NA
v_call: TRBV4-1
clone_size: NA
cdr3_length: 16
j_call: TRBJ1-2
cdr3_aa: CASSQEGSGGSYGYTF
cdr3_nt: TGCGCCAGCAGCCAAGAAGGATCGGGAGGATCCTATGGCTACACCTTC

d_call: NA
v_call: TRBV12-3/TRBV12-4
clone_size: few
cdr3_length: 14
j_call: TRBJ1-3
cdr3_aa: CASSLQGFGNTIYF
cdr3_nt: TGTGCCAGCAGTTTACAGGGATTCGGAAACACCATATATTTT

d_call: NA
v_call: TRBV6-2/TRBV6-3
clone_size: NA
cdr3_length: 17
j_call: TRBJ2-6
cdr3_aa: CASSYRPLSPGANVLTF
cdr3_nt: TGTGCCAGCAGTTACCGACCCCTCTCCCCTGGGGCCAACGTCCTGACTTTC